This TCR beta chain originates from a study of T cells in Graves' hyperthyroidism and ophthalmopathy. Study findings and constraints: From stable hyperthyroidism, ophthalmopathy was separated by a 13 V-J model.

This clonotype was seen only a few times. The antigen is unknown. The investigators amplified TCR beta CDR3 regions from RNA transcripts. HTBI primers were employed in a first-round RT-PCR of the TCR CDR3. TCRdb independently ran MiXCR on the multiplex PCR reads; one entry per CDR3 protein. Of around 380,000 distinct CDR3 sequences listed, roughly 13% are singletons. Germline assignment: CDR1 LNHNV and CDR2 YYDKDF (reference sequence). The length of the CDR3 is 14 residues. V lost 4 bases and J 6 bases, leaving 16 bases between the germline ends. The gene calls are TRBV15 and TRBJ2-7; D is possibly TRBD1 (6 bases). The specimen sequenced was blood. The clonotype originates from a man aged 25-40 years with Graves' hyperthyroidism that later progressed to Graves' ophthalmopathy. CDR3 protein: CATSKGGPMVEQYF. The CDR3 bases are TGTGCCACCAGCAAAGGGGGTCCCATGGTCGAGCAGTACTTC. The whole variable domain, filled in from reference TRBV15 and TRBJ2-7, reads DAMVIQNPRYQVTQFGKPVTLSCSQTLNHNVMYWYQQKSSQAPKLLFHYYDKDFNNEADTPDNFQSRRPNTSFCFLDIRSPGLGDTAMYLCATSKGGPMVEQYFGPGTRLTVT.